The entry below describes one T cell receptor (beta chain). Its antigen is currently unknown. Germline CDR1 and CDR2: SGHRS and YFSETQ. CDR3 length: 15 amino acids. V was trimmed by 0 bases and J by 0 bases, leaving 9 bases between them. This record belongs to a study of regulatory dendritic cells for organ transplantation. Study-wide points: Regulatory dendritic cells appeared to expand memory CD8+ clones less than mature ones. Memory T cells were less diverse than naive, with memory CD8+ most oligoclonal.

Some clones are missing from TCRdb's copy, which holds only in-frame ones; the method was immunoSEQ multiplex PCR. The sample lists approximately 12,000 clones, approximately 79% seen once, with 1.1% in the top ten. CFSE-labeled sorted T cells met regulatory or mature dendritic cells for 5 to 6 days. CD4+ or CD8+ T cells were sorted as naive CD45RA+ or memory CD45RO+. The material sequenced was naive CD8+ T cells from blood cultured with regulatory dendritic cells. Noted subset: CD45RA+ naive T cells. This receptor was obtained from a human donor in good health. The rearrangement joins TRBV5-1 to TRBJ1-1, with no clear D. For the CDR3, the DNA is TGCGCCAGCAGCTTGGGTCAACAATTGAACACTGAAGCTTTCTTT. It is translated as CASSLGQQLNTEAFF.